Below are 5 T cell receptor beta chains sequenced from a single sample in a study of identical twins. TCRdb analysed the 5' RACE reads with MiXCR anew, one entry per CDR3 protein. The data contain around 1.7 million distinct CDR3 sequences, less than 35% of them singletons. Sequenced input: cord blood. All receptors derive from a newborn girl in good health.

The V gene is TRBV20-1, the J gene TRBJ2-3, with D possibly called TRBD1 or TRBD2 (5 bases each). Trimming removed 0 bases from V and 13 bases from J, with 14 bases in between. Germline CDR1 is DFQATT and CDR2 is SNEGSKA (reference sequence). CDR3 length: 12 amino acids. The CDR3 DNA sequence: TGCAGTGCTAGAGATCGGGGACCACAAAAGTATTTT. Protein sequence: CSARDRGPQKYF.

Note on this clonotype: This sequence may be a read error, since a much larger clone differs from it by one base. The genes are TRBV28 and TRBJ2-7; maybe TRBD2 (6 bases). Germline assignment: CDR1 MDHEN and CDR2 SYDVKM. The CDR3 length is 11 residues. V was clipped by 8 bases and J by 7 bases, with 12 bases between them. CDR3 nucleotides: TGTGCCAGCGGGCTAGCGTTAGAGCAGTACTTC. Translated: CASGLALEQYF.

Note on this clonotype: A much bigger clone sits one base away, suggesting this may be a read error. The chain uses TRBV29-1 and TRBJ2-3; 9 bases line up with TRBD2. Germline values: CDR1 SQVTM, CDR2 ANQGSEA. The CDR3 totals 13 residues. V lost 4 bases, J lost 6 bases, and 5 bases stayed unmatched. The CDR3 DNA reads as TGCAGCGTTGGGGCTAGCGGGAAGGATACGCAGTATTTT. It encodes CSVGASGKDTQYF.

This chain links TRBV7-9 with TRBJ2-4; no clear D. Germline V gives CDR1 SEHNR, CDR2 FQNEAQ (reference sequence). The CDR3 has 16 residues. The V gene lost 5 bases and the J gene lost 1 base, with 15 bases spanning the gap. The CDR3 region is CASSPEIKPAKNIQYF. CDR3 sequence (DNA): TGTGCCAGCAGCCCCGAAATCAAACCTGCCAAAAACATTCAGTACTTC.

This clonotype was seen a few times. The chain carries TRBV28 and TRBJ2-7; D possibly matches TRBD1 or TRBD2 (6 bases each). The V end was cut by 5 bases, the J end by 0 bases, with 23 bases between. CDR1 is MDHEN and CDR2 is SYDVKM in the germline V gene. The CDR3 consists of 18 residues. This CDR3 reads CASSPPGAGVLSSYEQYF. The CDR3 coding sequence is TGTGCCAGCAGTCCACCGGGGGCAGGGGTCCTTAGCTCCTACGAGCAGTACTTC.